This paragraph reports one TCR beta chain. This sample stems from a study of blood T cell repertoires in COVID-19. About the study: The analysed material was cDNA or gDNA that came from T cells, B-cell-depleted T cells, or PBMCs.

Original analysis: For nucleated cells, counts were estimated from reference gene primer amplification. Data came from immunoSEQ multiplex PCR; TCRdb stores just in-frame clones and leaves some out. V and J calls and clone size are those listed in that table; D and trimming were worked out from the DNA. The sample yields 300,000 to 500,000 clones, approximately 86% seen once. Residents of 24 US areas, aged about 18 to 95 years, made up the participants. With 2 bases removed from V and 4 bases from J, the gap between germline ends came to 18 bases. The CDR3 totals 16 residues. Germline V gives CDR1 PRHDT, CDR2 FYEKMQ (reference sequence).

The sample consisted of PBMCs or T cells enriched from blood (not recorded which). The sequence came from a woman aged 40 to 49 with acute COVID-19. This chain connects TRBV13 to TRBJ2-7; D uncertain. The CDR3 sequence is CASSLFRGRPIYEQYF. Written as DNA, the CDR3 is TGTGCCAGCAGCTTATTCCGAGGCAGACCTATTTACGAGCAGTACTTC.